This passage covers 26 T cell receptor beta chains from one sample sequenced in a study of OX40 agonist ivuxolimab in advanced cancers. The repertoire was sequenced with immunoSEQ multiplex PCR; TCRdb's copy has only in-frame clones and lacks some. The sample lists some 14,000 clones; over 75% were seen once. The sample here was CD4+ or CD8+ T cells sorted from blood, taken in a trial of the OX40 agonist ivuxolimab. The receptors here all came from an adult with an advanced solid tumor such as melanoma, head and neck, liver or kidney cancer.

CDR3 sequence (DNA): TGTGCTTCAGGCAGGGGCAATCAGCCCCAGCATTTT. Its translation is CASGRGNQPQHF. The genes are TRBV2 and TRBJ1-5; D perhaps matches TRBD1 (5 bases). This CDR3 has 12 amino acids. Germline CDR1 is SNHLY and CDR2 is FYNNEI.

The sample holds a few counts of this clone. The CDR3, as DNA: TGTGCCTGGAGTCCCGGTTTGAACACTGAAGCTTTCTTT. It is translated as CAWSPGLNTEAFF. The chain couples TRBV30 to TRBJ1-1; D not resolved. The V gene's germline CDR1 is GTSNPN and CDR2 SVGIG (reference sequence). The CDR3 is 13 amino acids. Trimming cost V 2 bases and J 0 bases, with 7 bases left between them.

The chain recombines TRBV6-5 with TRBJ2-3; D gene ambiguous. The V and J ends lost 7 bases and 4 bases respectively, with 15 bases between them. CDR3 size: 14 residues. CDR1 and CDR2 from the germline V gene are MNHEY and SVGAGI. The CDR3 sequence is CASTNALRADTQYF. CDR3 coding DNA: TGTGCCAGCACAAACGCCCTAAGGGCAGATACGCAGTATTTT.

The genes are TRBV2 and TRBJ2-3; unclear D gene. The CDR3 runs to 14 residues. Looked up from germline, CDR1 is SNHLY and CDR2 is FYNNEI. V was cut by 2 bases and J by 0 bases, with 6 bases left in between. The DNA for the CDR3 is TGTGCCAGCAGTGAATTAATTAGCACAGATACGCAGTATTTT. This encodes CASSELISTDTQYF.

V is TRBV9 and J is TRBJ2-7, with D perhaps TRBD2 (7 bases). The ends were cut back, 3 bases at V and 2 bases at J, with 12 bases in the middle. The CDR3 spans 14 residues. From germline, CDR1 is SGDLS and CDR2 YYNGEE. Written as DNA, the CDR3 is TGTGCCAGCAGCGGGGGGGGCGACCCCTACGAGCAGTACTTC. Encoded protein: CASSGGGDPYEQYF.

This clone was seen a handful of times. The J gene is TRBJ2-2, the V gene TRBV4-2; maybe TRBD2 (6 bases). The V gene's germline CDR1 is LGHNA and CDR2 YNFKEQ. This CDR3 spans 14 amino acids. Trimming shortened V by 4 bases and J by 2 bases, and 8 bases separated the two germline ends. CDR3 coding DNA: TGTGCCAGCAGCCCGGGAGTAAACACCGGGGAGCTGTTTTTT. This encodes CASSPGVNTGELFF.

The CDR3 DNA reads as TGTGCCAGCAGTGATGGTCCCGGGCTCGAGGTGTACCAAGAGACCCAGTACTTC. Amino acid sequence: CASSDGPGLEVYQETQYF. This chain uses TRBV2 with TRBJ2-5; D not resolved. Per germline, CDR1 SNHLY and CDR2 FYNNEI. The V and J ends lost 3 bases and 0 bases respectively, with 20 bases between them. This CDR3 comprises 18 residues.

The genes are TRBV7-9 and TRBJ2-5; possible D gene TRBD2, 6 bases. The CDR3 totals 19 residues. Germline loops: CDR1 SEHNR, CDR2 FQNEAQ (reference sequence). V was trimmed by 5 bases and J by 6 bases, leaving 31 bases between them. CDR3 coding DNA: TGTGCCAGCAGCCTAGAGGGCAGGGACTTTTACCGGGGGTCGCAGACCCAGTACTTC. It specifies CASSLEGRDFYRGSQTQYF.

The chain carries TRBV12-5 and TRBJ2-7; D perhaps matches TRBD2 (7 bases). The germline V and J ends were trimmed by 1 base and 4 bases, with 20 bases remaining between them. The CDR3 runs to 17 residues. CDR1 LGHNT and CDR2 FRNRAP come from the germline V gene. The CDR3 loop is CASGLGVAGAPFYEQYF. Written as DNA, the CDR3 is TGTGCTAGTGGTTTGGGTGTGGCGGGGGCCCCATTTTACGAGCAGTACTTC. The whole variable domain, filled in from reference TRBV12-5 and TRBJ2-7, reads DARVTQTPRHKVTEMGQEVTMRCQPILGHNTVFWYRQTMMQGLELLAYFRNRAPLDDSGMPKDRFSAEMPDATLATLKIQPSEPRDSAVYFCASGLGVAGAPFYEQYFGPGTRLTVT.

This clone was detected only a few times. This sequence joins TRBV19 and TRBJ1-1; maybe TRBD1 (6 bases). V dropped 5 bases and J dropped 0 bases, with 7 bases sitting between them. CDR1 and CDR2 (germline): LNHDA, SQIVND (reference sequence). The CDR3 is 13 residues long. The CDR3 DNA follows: TGTGCCAGTAGTTCAGGGGTGAACACTGAAGCTTTCTTT. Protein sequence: CASSSGVNTEAFF. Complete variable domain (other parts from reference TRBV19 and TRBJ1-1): DGGITQSPKYLFRKEGQNVTLSCEQNLNHDAMYWYRQDPGQGLRLIYYSQIVNDFQKGDIAEGYSVSREKKESFPLTVTSAQKNPTAFYLCASSSGVNTEAFFGQGTRLTVV.

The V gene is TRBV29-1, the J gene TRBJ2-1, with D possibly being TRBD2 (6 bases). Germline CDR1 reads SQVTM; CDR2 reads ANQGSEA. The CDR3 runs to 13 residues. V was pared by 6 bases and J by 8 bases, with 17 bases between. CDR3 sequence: CSVDFTSRDEQFF. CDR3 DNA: TGCAGCGTGGATTTCACTAGCAGGGATGAGCAGTTCTTC.

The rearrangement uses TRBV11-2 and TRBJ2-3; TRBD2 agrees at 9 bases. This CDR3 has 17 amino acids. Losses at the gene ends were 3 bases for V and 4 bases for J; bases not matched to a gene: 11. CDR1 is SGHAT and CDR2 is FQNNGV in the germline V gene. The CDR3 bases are TGTGCCAGCAGCTTCGCAGCGGGGGGCGTAATGGCAGATACGCAGTATTTT. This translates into CASSFAAGGVMADTQYF.

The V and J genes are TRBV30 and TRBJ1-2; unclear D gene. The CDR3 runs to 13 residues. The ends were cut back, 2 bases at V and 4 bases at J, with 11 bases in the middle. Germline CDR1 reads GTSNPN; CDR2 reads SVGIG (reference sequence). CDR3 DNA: TGTGCCTGGAGTTGGGGTTACGGCTATGGCTACACCTTC. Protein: CAWSWGYGYGYTF.

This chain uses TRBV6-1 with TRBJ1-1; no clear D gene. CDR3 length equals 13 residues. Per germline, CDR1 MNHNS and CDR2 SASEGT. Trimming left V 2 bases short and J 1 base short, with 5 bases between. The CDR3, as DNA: TGTGCCAGCAGTGAACGGGAGAACACTGAAGCTTTCTTT. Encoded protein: CASSERENTEAFF.

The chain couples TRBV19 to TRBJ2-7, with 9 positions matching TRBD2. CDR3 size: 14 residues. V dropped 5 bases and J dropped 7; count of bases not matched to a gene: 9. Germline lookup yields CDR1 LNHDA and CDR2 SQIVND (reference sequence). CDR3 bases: TGTGCCAGTAGTCTGATAGCGGGAGTGGAAGAGCAGTACTTC. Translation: CASSLIAGVEEQYF.

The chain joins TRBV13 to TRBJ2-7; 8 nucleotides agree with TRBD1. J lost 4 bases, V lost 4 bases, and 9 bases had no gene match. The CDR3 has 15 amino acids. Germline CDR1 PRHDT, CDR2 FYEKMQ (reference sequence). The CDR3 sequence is CASSSGGQGAYEQYF. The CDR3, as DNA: TGTGCCAGCAGCTCGGGTGGGCAGGGGGCGTACGAGCAGTACTTC.

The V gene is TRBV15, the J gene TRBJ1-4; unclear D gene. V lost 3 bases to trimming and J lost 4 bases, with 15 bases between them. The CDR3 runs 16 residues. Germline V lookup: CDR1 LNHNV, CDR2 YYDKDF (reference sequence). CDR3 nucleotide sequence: TGTGCCACCAGCAGTGACGAGGGAGGAATTAATGAAAAACTGTTTTTT. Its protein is CATSSDEGGINEKLFF. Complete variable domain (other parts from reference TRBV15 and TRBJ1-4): DAMVIQNPRYQVTQFGKPVTLSCSQTLNHNVMYWYQQKSSQAPKLLFHYYDKDFNNEADTPDNFQSRRPNTSFCFLDIRSPGLGDTAMYLCATSSDEGGINEKLFFGSGTQLSVL.

In nucleotides, the CDR3 is TGTGCCAGCAGCCTAGACGAGACAGGCGAAGAGACCCAGTACTTC. Its protein is CASSLDETGEETQYF. The gene calls are TRBV7-8 and TRBJ2-5; D perhaps matches TRBD1 (6 bases). Trimming took off 5 bases at V and 3 bases at J, with 16 bases between the two ends. The CDR3 consists of 15 residues. Germline values: CDR1 SGHVS, CDR2 FQNEAQ.

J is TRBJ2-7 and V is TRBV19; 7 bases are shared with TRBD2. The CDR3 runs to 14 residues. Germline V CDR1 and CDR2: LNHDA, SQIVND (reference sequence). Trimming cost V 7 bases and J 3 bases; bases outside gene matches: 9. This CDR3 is CASTPGGGYYEQYF. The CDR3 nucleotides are TGTGCCAGTACCCCCGGGGGAGGGTACTACGAGCAGTACTTC.

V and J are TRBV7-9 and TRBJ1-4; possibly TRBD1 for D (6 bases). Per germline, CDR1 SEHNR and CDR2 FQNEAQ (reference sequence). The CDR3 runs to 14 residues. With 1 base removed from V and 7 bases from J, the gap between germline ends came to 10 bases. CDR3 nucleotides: TGTGCCAGCAGCTTAGTCGGGGGCGGTGAAAAACTGTTTTTT. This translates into CASSLVGGGEKLFF.

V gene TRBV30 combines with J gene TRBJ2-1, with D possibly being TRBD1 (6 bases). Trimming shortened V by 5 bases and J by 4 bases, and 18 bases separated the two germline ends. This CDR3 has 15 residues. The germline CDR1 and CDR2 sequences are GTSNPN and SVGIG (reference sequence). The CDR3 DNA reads TGTGCCTGGGACGAAACAGGGTTTCCGTACAATGAGCAGTTCTTC. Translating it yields CAWDETGFPYNEQFF.

The CDR3 DNA reads TGTGCCAGCAGCTCCACTAGCCCCACAATGGGTGAGCAGTTCTTC. This encodes CASSSTSPTMGEQFF. J is TRBJ2-1 and V is TRBV7-9; the D gene is possibly TRBD2 (6 bases). The V end lost 4 bases, the J end lost 9 bases, and 19 bases lay between the germline ends. This CDR3 is 15 amino acids long. Per the germline V gene, CDR1 is SEHNR and CDR2 is FQNEAQ (reference sequence).

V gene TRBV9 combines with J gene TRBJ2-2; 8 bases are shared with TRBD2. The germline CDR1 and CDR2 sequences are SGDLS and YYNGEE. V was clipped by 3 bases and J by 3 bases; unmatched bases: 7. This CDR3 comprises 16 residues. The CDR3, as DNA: TGTGCCAGCAGCGCCCCGGGGGGGCGGGACACCGGGGAGCTGTTTTTT. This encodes CASSAPGGRDTGELFF.

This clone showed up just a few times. CDR3 residues: CASSEGDRVYSYEQYF. CDR3 nucleotide sequence: TGTGCCAGCAGTGAAGGGGACAGGGTATACTCCTACGAGCAGTACTTC. The rearrangement links TRBV2 to TRBJ2-7; 9 bases line up with TRBD1. V dropped 1 base and J dropped 0; count of bases not matched to a gene: 4. Germline CDR1 reads SNHLY; CDR2 reads FYNNEI. The CDR3 has 16 residues.

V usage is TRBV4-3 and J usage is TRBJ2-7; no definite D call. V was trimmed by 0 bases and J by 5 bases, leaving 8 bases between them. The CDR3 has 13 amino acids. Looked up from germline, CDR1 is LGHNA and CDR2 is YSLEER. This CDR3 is CASSQELADEQYF. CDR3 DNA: TGCGCCAGCAGCCAAGAGTTGGCGGACGAGCAGTACTTC.

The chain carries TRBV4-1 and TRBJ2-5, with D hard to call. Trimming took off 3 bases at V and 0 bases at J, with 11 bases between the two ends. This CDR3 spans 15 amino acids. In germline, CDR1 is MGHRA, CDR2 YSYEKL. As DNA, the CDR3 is TGCGCCAGCAGCCACCCCACGACGTACCAAGAGACCCAGTACTTC. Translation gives CASSHPTTYQETQYF.